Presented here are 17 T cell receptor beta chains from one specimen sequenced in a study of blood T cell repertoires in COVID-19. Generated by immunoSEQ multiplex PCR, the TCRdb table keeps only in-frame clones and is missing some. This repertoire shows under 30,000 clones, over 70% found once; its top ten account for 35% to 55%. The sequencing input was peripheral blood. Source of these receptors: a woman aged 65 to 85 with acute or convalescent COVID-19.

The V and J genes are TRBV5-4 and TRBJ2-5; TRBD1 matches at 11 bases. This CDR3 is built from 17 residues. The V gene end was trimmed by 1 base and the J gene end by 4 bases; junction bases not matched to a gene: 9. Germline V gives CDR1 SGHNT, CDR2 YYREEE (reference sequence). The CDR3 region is CASSLSSRTGGGETQYF. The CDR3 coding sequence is TGTGCCAGCAGCTTGTCAAGTAGGACAGGGGGCGGAGAGACCCAGTACTTC.

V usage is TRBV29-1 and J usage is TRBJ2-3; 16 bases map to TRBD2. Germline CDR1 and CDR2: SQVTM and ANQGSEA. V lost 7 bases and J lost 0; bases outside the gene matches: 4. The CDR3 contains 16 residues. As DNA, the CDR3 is TGCAGCGGACGGGGACTAGCGGGAGGGAGCACAGATACGCAGTATTTT. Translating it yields CSGRGLAGGSTDTQYF.

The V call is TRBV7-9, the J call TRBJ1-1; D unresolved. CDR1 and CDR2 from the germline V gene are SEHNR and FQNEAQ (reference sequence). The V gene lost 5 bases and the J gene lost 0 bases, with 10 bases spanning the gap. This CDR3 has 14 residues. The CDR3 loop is CASSTAGLNTEAFF. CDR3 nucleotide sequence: TGTGCCAGCAGCACCGCGGGTCTGAACACTGAAGCTTTCTTT.

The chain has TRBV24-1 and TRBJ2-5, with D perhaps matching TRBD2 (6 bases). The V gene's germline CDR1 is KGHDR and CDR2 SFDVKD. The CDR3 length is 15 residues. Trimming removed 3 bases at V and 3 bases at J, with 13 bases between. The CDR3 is CATSDPVGEEETQYF. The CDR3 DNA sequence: TGTGCCACCAGTGATCCGGTCGGGGAGGAAGAGACCCAGTACTTC.

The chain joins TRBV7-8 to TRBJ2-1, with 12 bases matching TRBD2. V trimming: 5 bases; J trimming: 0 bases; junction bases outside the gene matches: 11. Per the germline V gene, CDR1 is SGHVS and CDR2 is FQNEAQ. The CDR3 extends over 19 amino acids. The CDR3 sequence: CASSLRLAGAVSSYNEQFF. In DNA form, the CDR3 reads TGTGCCAGCAGCCTCCGACTAGCGGGGGCGGTGAGCTCCTACAATGAGCAGTTCTTC.

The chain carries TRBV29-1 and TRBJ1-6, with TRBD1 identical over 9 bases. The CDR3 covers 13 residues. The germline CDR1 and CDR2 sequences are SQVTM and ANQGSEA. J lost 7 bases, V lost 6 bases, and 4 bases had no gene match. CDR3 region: CSVWTGANSPLHF. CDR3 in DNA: TGCAGCGTCTGGACAGGGGCCAATTCACCCCTCCACTTT.

The CDR3, as DNA: TGTGCCAGCAGTTTATCTCGGGGACAGGGCAATCAGCCCCAGCATTTT. Amino acid sequence: CASSLSRGQGNQPQHF. The chain uses TRBV28 and TRBJ1-5; TRBD1 agrees at 8 bases. The germline V gene has CDR1 MDHEN and CDR2 SYDVKM. J lost 2 bases, V lost 1 base, and 4 bases had no gene match. The CDR3 runs 16 residues.

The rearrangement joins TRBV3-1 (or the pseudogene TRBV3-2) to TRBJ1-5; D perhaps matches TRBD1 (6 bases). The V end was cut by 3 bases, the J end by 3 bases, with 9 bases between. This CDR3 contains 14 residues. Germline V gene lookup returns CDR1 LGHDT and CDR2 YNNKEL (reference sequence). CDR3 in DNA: TGTGCCAGCAGCCAGGGGGCTAACAATCAGCCCCAGCATTTT. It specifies CASSQGANNQPQHF.

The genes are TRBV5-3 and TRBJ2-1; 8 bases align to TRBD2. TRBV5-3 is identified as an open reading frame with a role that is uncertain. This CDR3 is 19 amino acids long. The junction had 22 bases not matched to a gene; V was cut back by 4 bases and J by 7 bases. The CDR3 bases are TGTGCCAGAAGCCCCCCATACATCGTCGGGAGGGCCTTTGTAAATGAGCAGTTCTTC. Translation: CARSPPYIVGRAFVNEQFF.

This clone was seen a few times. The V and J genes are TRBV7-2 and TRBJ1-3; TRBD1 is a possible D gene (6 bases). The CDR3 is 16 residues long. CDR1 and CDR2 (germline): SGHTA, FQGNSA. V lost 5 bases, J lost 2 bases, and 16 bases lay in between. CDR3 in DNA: TGTGCCAGCAGCCTAGGGGGGCCGGCCACTGGAAACACCATATATTTT. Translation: CASSLGGPATGNTIYF.

The CDR3 here is CASSQTDRVGTEAFF. CDR3 bases: TGTGCCAGCAGCCAAACGGACAGGGTCGGGACTGAAGCTTTCTTT. The gene calls are TRBV3-1 (or the pseudogene TRBV3-2) and TRBJ1-1, with 8 bases identical to TRBD1. The CDR3 spans 15 residues. Germline loops: CDR1 LGHDT, CDR2 YNNKEL (reference sequence). Trimming took 2 bases from V and 5 from J; bases not matched to a gene: 7.

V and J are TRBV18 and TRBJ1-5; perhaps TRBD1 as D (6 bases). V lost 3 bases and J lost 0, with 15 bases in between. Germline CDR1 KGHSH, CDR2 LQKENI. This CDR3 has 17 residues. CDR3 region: CASSPLPNRASNQPQHF. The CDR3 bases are TGTGCCAGCTCACCCCTTCCCAACAGGGCTAGCAATCAGCCCCAGCATTTT. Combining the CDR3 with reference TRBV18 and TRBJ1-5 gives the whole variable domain NAGVMQNPRHLVRRRGQEARLRCSPMKGHSHVYWYRQLPEEGLKFMVYLQKENIIDESGMPKERFSAEFPKEGPSILRIQQVVRGDSAAYFCASSPLPNRASNQPQHFGDGTRLSIL.

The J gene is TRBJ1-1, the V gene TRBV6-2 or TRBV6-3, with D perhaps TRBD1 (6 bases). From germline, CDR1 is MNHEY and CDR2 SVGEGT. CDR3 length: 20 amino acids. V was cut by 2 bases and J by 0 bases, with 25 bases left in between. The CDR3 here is CASSYDSGASSRIMNTEAFF. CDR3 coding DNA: TGTGCCAGCAGTTACGATTCAGGGGCCTCTAGTCGAATCATGAACACTGAAGCTTTCTTT.

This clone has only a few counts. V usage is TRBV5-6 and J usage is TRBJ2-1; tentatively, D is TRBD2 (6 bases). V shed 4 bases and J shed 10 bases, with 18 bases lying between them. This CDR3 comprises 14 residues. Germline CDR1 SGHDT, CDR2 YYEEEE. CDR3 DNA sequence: TGTGCCAGCAGCCCCCCGGGGAGGCTGGGAGAGCAGTTCTTC. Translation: CASSPPGRLGEQFF.

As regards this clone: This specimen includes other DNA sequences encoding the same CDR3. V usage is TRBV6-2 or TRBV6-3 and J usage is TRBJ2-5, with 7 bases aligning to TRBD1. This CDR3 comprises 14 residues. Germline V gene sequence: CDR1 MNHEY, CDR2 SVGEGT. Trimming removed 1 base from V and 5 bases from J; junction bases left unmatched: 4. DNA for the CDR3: TGTGCCAGCAGTTACTTGGACAGGCAGGAGACCCAGTACTTC. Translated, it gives CASSYLDRQETQYF.

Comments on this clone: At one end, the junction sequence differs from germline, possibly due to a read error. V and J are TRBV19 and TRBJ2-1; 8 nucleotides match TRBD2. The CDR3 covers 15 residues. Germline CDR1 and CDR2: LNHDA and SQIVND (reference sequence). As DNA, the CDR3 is TGTGCCACTAGTCCGCAGCGGGAGTTTTGGAATGAGCAGTTCTTC. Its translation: CATSPQREFWNEQFF.

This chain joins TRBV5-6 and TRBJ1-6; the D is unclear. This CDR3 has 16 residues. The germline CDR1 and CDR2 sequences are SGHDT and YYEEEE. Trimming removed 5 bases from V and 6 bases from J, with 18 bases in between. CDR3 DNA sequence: TGTGCCAGCAGGGACCTGAGGGCCGGCACTAATTCACCCCTCCACTTT. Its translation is CASRDLRAGTNSPLHF.